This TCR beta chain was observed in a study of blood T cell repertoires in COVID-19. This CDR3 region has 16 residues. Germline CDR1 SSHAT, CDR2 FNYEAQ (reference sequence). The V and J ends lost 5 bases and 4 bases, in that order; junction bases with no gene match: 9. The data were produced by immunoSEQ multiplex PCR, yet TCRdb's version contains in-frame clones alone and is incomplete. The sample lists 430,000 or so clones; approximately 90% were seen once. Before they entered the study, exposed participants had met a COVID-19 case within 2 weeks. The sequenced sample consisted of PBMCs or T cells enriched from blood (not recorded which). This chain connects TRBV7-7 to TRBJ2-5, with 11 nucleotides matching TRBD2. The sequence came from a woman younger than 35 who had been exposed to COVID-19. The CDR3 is CASSTIAGGPAETQYF. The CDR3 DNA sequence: TGTGCCAGCAGCACAATAGCGGGAGGGCCAGCAGAGACCCAGTACTTC.